The 32 T cell receptor beta chains given below trace back to one sample, sequenced in a study of blood T cell repertoires in COVID-19. The data were produced by immunoSEQ multiplex PCR, yet TCRdb's version contains in-frame clones alone and is incomplete. The sample contains about 290,000 clones, about 90% of which appear only once. Sequencing input: peripheral blood. The origin of the receptors is a woman younger than 45 with COVID-19, enrolled during active disease.

Comments on this clone: At the DNA level, this CDR3 is encoded by other sequences in the same sample as well. This chain joins TRBV12-3 or TRBV12-4 and TRBJ1-6, with D possibly TRBD1 on 5 matching bases. The CDR3 extends over 13 amino acids. V dropped 2 bases and J dropped 7 bases, with 6 bases sitting between them. The CDR3 sequence is CASSLQGNSPLHF. The CDR3 DNA is TGTGCCAGCAGTTTACAGGGAAATTCACCCCTCCACTTT.

The CDR3 loop is CASSLIGQGGVREKLFF. Written as DNA, the CDR3 is TGTGCCAGCAGCTTGATTGGACAGGGGGGAGTTCGTGAAAAACTGTTTTTT. This sequence joins TRBV5-4 and TRBJ1-4; 10 bases match TRBD1. Germline V lookup: CDR1 SGHNT, CDR2 YYREEE (reference sequence). Trimming at V came to 1 base and at J to 7 bases, leaving 10 bases not matched to a gene. The CDR3 extends over 17 amino acids.

This rearrangement joins TRBV7-9 to TRBJ1-4, with D hard to call. CDR3 length: 16 residues. The V end was cut by 0 bases, the J end by 8 bases, with 16 bases between. Germline V gene data show CDR1 as SEHNR and CDR2 as FQNEAQ (reference sequence). This chain's CDR3 is CASSLALGSDGEKLFF. CDR3 in DNA: TGTGCCAGCAGCTTAGCGCTCGGGTCCGACGGGGAAAAACTGTTTTTT.

The gene calls are TRBV27 and TRBJ1-2; tentative D call: TRBD1 (5 bases). This CDR3 has 12 amino acids. Germline values: CDR1 MNHEY, CDR2 SMNVEV (reference sequence). Deletions cut 4 bases from V and 7 bases from J, with 10 bases between. The DNA of the CDR3 is TGTGCCAGCAGTTCCCCCAGGGTTGGCTACACCTTC. The encoded protein is CASSSPRVGYTF.

In DNA form, the CDR3 reads TGTGCCAGCAGCCGGAGGGGAAGCGGTGGATACAATGAGCAGTTCTTC. Its protein is CASSRRGSGGYNEQFF. The V call is TRBV3-1 (or the pseudogene TRBV3-2), the J call TRBJ2-1; tentative D call: TRBD2 (6 bases). V lost 4 bases and J lost 4, with 17 bases in between. CDR3 size: 16 residues. CDR1 and CDR2 from the germline V gene are LGHDT and YNNKEL (reference sequence).

The chain joins TRBV9 to TRBJ1-2; TRBD1 aligns across 8 bases. V shed 1 base, J shed 8 bases, and the junction held 7 bases outside the gene matches. Germline V gene sequence: CDR1 SGDLS, CDR2 YYNGEE. This CDR3 is 14 amino acids long. DNA for the CDR3: TGTGCCAGCAGCGTATCCGGACAGGGAAGGGGCTACACCTTC. Encoded protein: CASSVSGQGRGYTF.

Only a few counts were recorded for this clone. This chain joins TRBV6-1 and TRBJ2-7, with TRBD1 identical over 8 bases. With V trimmed by 4 bases and J by 1 base, 9 bases remained unmatched. Germline CDR1 MNHNS, CDR2 SASEGT. The CDR3 length is 16 residues. CDR3: CASSGGTGLSSYEQYF. The CDR3, as DNA: TGTGCCAGCAGTGGGGGGACAGGCCTAAGTTCCTACGAGCAGTACTTC.

The CDR3 nucleotides read TGTGCCAGCCAGACTAGCGGTTCCTACAATGAGCAGTTCTTC. Amino acid sequence: CASQTSGSYNEQFF. The chain couples TRBV3-1 (or the pseudogene TRBV3-2) to TRBJ2-1, with 9 bases aligning to TRBD2. The germline V gene encodes CDR1 LGHDT and CDR2 YNNKEL (reference sequence). V lost 8 bases and J lost 1; bases outside the gene matches: 3. The CDR3 runs 14 residues.

The chain recombines TRBV6-4 with TRBJ2-3; the match to TRBD2 covers 9 bases. The germline V gene encodes CDR1 MRHNA and CDR2 SNTAGT. V trimming: 3 bases; J trimming: 4 bases; junction bases outside the gene matches: 2. The CDR3 is made up of 14 amino acids. The CDR3 loop reads CASSERGGSDTQYF. CDR3 in DNA: TGTGCCAGCAGTGAGCGGGGGGGCTCAGATACGCAGTATTTT.

The V and J genes are TRBV6-2 or TRBV6-3 and TRBJ2-7, with 8 bases identical to TRBD2. The trim removed 2 bases at V and 7 bases at J, leaving 4 bases unmatched. The germline V gene encodes CDR1 MNHEY and CDR2 SVGEGT. The CDR3 length is 13 residues. Here the CDR3 reads CASSYGTRVEQYF. The CDR3 DNA follows: TGTGCCAGCAGTTACGGGACTAGGGTGGAGCAGTACTTC.

The chain is built from TRBV5-4 and TRBJ2-1, with D possibly matching TRBD2 (6 bases). CDR3 length equals 17 residues. Trimming removed 4 bases from V and 5 bases from J, with 22 bases in between. In germline, CDR1 is SGHNT, CDR2 YYREEE (reference sequence). CDR3 sequence: CASSPGPGLTFNNEQFF. DNA of the CDR3: TGTGCCAGCAGCCCGGGGCCGGGACTGACATTTAACAATGAGCAGTTCTTC.

This chain links TRBV7-9 with TRBJ1-4, with unresolved D. Looked up from germline, CDR1 is SEHNR and CDR2 is FQNEAQ (reference sequence). The CDR3 contains 14 residues. Deletions cut 5 bases from V and 1 base from J, with 8 bases between. The CDR3 coding sequence is TGTGCCAGCAGCATCAGTGGAACTAATGAAAAACTGTTTTTT. Translated: CASSISGTNEKLFF.

This clone appeared once. The V gene is TRBV5-5, the J gene TRBJ1-1, with TRBD1 matching 8 bases. There are 15 residues in the CDR3. CDR1 is SGHKS and CDR2 is YYEKEE in the germline V gene (reference sequence). After removal of 3 bases from V and 4 bases from J, the junction contained 8 bases not matched to a gene. The CDR3 region has the DNA TGTGCCAGCAGCTACTTAACAGGGGGAGGCACTGAAGCTTTCTTT. Its translation: CASSYLTGGGTEAFF.

The chain links TRBV25-1 to TRBJ1-5, with D perhaps TRBD1 (6 bases). Germline-derived CDR1 and CDR2 are MGHDK and SYGVNS. The CDR3 sequence is 14 residues long. The V gene lost 7 bases and the J gene lost 2 bases, with 12 bases spanning the gap. The CDR3 DNA sequence: TGTGCCAGCACACAGGGCTCAGGCAATCAGCCCCAGCATTTT. Its translation is CASTQGSGNQPQHF.

This rearrangement joins TRBV9 to TRBJ1-2, with D possibly matching TRBD1 (5 bases). Germline assignment: CDR1 SGDLS and CDR2 YYNGEE. Between the trimmed V and J ends, which lost 2 bases and 4 bases, there was a span of 12 bases. This CDR3 is built from 14 residues. The CDR3 sequence is CASSVLDSPYGYTF. In nucleotides, the CDR3 is TGTGCCAGCAGCGTCCTAGACAGTCCCTATGGCTACACCTTC.

This sequence joins TRBV10-1 and TRBJ1-3; a possible D gene is TRBD1 (5 bases). The germline V and J ends were trimmed by 0 bases and 0 bases, with 15 bases remaining between them. Germline CDR1 is WNHNN and CDR2 is SYGVQD (reference sequence). The CDR3 contains 18 residues. Here the CDR3 reads CASSESGPTATSGNTIYF. The DNA of the CDR3 is TGCGCCAGCAGTGAGTCGGGGCCGACAGCCACCTCTGGAAACACCATATATTTT.

The rearrangement uses TRBV7-9 and TRBJ2-2; 11 positions agree with TRBD2. CDR1 and CDR2 (germline): SEHNR, FQNEAQ (reference sequence). The J segment lost 4 bases and the V segment lost 4 bases, leaving 11 bases of the junction unmatched. CDR3 length equals 18 residues. The DNA of the CDR3 is TGTGCCAGCAGCTCCCGGTTAGCGGGGGGGCAGCGCACCGGGGAGCTGTTTTTT. Protein: CASSSRLAGGQRTGELFF.

The chain couples TRBV2 to TRBJ2-3, with 7 bases matching TRBD2. CDR3 size: 15 residues. The trim removed 6 bases at V and 1 base at J, leaving 7 bases unmatched. The V gene's germline CDR1 is SNHLY and CDR2 FYNNEI. CDR3 DNA: TGTGCCAGCAGCACAAGCGGGACCCGCACAGATACGCAGTATTTT. This sequence encodes CASSTSGTRTDTQYF.

This clone is a singleton in its sample. The chain employs TRBV4-1 and TRBJ1-5; D is possibly TRBD1 (6 bases). The CDR3 has 16 amino acids. Trimming removed 1 base from V and 4 bases from J, with 14 bases in between. Germline V gene data show CDR1 as MGHRA and CDR2 as YSYEKL. The CDR3 protein is CASSQAGQGSNQPQHF. The CDR3 DNA is TGCGCCAGCAGCCAAGCAGGGCAGGGGTCAAATCAGCCCCAGCATTTT.

The chain is built from TRBV5-1 and TRBJ2-1, with 13 bases lining up with TRBD2. Germline loops: CDR1 SGHRS, CDR2 YFSETQ. Trimming removed 0 bases from V and 6 bases from J; junction bases left unmatched: 6. The CDR3 length is 17 residues. The CDR3 loop reads CASSLAHTSGGGNEQFF. The CDR3 DNA sequence: TGCGCCAGCAGCTTGGCCCATACTAGCGGGGGGGGCAATGAGCAGTTCTTC. Combining the CDR3 with reference TRBV5-1 and TRBJ2-1 gives the whole variable domain KAGVTQTPRYLIKTRGQQVTLSCSPISGHRSVSWYQQTPGQGLQFLFEYFSETQRNKGNFPGRFSGRQFSNSRSEMNVSTLELGDSALYLCASSLAHTSGGGNEQFFGPGTRLTVL.

This sequence joins TRBV14 and TRBJ2-1; TRBD2 matches at 9 bases. CDR1 and CDR2 from the germline V gene are SGHDN and FVKESK. V lost 0 bases, J lost 11 bases, and 5 bases stayed unmatched. There are 14 residues in the CDR3. CDR3: CASSQDVLAGKQFF. CDR3 in DNA: TGTGCCAGCAGCCAAGACGTCCTAGCGGGGAAGCAGTTCTTC.

The chain carries TRBV13 and TRBJ1-4; D is perhaps TRBD1 (6 bases). Trimming took 5 bases from V and 8 from J, leaving 15 bases between them. This CDR3 has 14 amino acids. Germline CDR1 and CDR2: PRHDT and FYEKMQ (reference sequence). The CDR3 sequence: CASSISGTYEKLFF. Written as DNA, the CDR3 is TGTGCCAGCAGCATCTCCGGGACATACGAAAAACTGTTTTTT.

The gene calls are TRBV4-1 and TRBJ2-1; D perhaps matches TRBD2 (7 bases). Germline V lookup: CDR1 MGHRA, CDR2 YSYEKL. Trimming left V 2 bases short and J 6 bases short, with 11 bases between. The CDR3 runs 14 residues. CDR3 nucleotides: TGCGCCAGCAGCCAACCGGGGGGCGCCAATGAGCAGTTCTTC. Translated: CASSQPGGANEQFF.

The chain carries TRBV27 and TRBJ1-5; TRBD1 is a possible D gene (6 bases). Germline assignment: CDR1 MNHEY and CDR2 SMNVEV (reference sequence). The CDR3 spans 13 residues. V lost 8 bases and J 2 bases, leaving 10 bases between the germline ends. CDR3 in DNA: TGTGCCAGCGGACAGTTGGGCAATCAGCCCCAGCATTTT. It encodes CASGQLGNQPQHF.

V and J are TRBV5-1 and TRBJ1-2; D possibly corresponds to TRBD1 (5 bases). Germline CDR1 is SGHRS and CDR2 is YFSETQ. This CDR3 contains 13 residues. V was pared by 1 base and J by 8 bases, with 12 bases between. The CDR3 loop reads CASSLSGEEGYTF. The CDR3 DNA follows: TGCGCCAGCAGCTTGTCGGGGGAGGAGGGCTACACCTTC.

The chain joins TRBV5-1 to TRBJ1-2; D may be TRBD1 (6 bases). Germline-derived CDR1 and CDR2 are SGHRS and YFSETQ. The germline V and J ends were trimmed by 1 base and 4 bases, with 14 bases remaining between them. The CDR3 length is 15 residues. CDR3 loop: CASSLNRDTLYGYTF. For the CDR3, the DNA is TGCGCCAGCAGCTTGAACCGGGACACCCTCTATGGCTACACCTTC.

The chain has TRBV19 and TRBJ2-1, with TRBD1 identical over 7 bases. This CDR3 spans 15 amino acids. Germline CDR1 reads LNHDA; CDR2 reads SQIVND (reference sequence). J was trimmed by 7 bases and V by 3 bases; bases with no gene match: 9. The CDR3 bases are TGTGCCAGTAGTATTATAGGGGGCGTGGGGAATGAGCAGTTCTTC. Its protein is CASSIIGGVGNEQFF.

The chain has TRBV6-4 and TRBJ1-6; no definite D call. V was pared by 6 bases and J by 6 bases, with 12 bases between. CDR1 and CDR2 (germline): MRHNA, SNTAGT. This CDR3 region has 14 residues. CDR3 sequence reads: CASRIQAGNSPLHF. The DNA of the CDR3 is TGTGCCAGCAGAATCCAGGCCGGTAATTCACCCCTCCACTTT.

The chain carries TRBV5-1 and TRBJ1-1, with TRBD1 identical over 7 bases. The CDR3 totals 13 residues. From germline, CDR1 is SGHRS and CDR2 YFSETQ. The ends lost 7 bases at V and 1 base at J; junction bases unmatched: 4. This CDR3 is CASADRTNTEAFF. Here the CDR3 DNA reads TGCGCCAGCGCGGACAGGACGAACACTGAAGCTTTCTTT.

As for this clone: Other DNA sequences of this sample code for an identical CDR3. The chain joins TRBV7-9 to TRBJ1-1, with 7 bases identical to TRBD1. Per germline, CDR1 SEHNR and CDR2 FQNEAQ (reference sequence). The CDR3 is 13 residues long. J was trimmed by 4 bases and V by 5 bases; bases with no gene match: 4. The CDR3 reads CASSPQGGTEAFF. For the CDR3, the DNA is TGTGCCAGCAGCCCGCAGGGGGGCACTGAAGCTTTCTTT.

V is TRBV7-9 and J is TRBJ2-7, with D possibly TRBD2 on 6 matching bases. Trimming removed 3 bases from V and 0 bases from J, with 9 bases in between. CDR3 length equals 14 residues. Germline V CDR1 and CDR2: SEHNR, FQNEAQ (reference sequence). Here the CDR3 DNA reads TGTGCCAGCAGCTTTCACGGGAGCTCCTACGAGCAGTACTTC. Translation: CASSFHGSSYEQYF.

CDR3 nucleotides: TGTGCCAGCAGTCCGGGACACCCGAACACTGAAGCTTTCTTT. Protein: CASSPGHPNTEAFF. The genes are TRBV28 and TRBJ1-1, with D tentatively TRBD1 (6 bases). The CDR3 contains 14 residues. The V gene lost 5 bases and the J gene lost 1 base, with 11 bases spanning the gap. Looked up from germline, CDR1 is MDHEN and CDR2 is SYDVKM.